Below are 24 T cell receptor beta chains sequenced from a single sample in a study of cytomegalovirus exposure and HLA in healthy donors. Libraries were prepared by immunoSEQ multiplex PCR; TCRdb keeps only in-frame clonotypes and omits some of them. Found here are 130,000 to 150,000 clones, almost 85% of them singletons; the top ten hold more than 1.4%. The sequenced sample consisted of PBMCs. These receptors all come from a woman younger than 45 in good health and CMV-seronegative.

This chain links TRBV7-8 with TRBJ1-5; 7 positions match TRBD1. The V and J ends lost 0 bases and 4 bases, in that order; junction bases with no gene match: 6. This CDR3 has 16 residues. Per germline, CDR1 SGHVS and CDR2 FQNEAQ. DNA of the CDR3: TGTGCCAGCAGCTTAGCTATGTCAGGGGGTAATCAGCCCCAGCATTTT. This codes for CASSLAMSGGNQPQHF.

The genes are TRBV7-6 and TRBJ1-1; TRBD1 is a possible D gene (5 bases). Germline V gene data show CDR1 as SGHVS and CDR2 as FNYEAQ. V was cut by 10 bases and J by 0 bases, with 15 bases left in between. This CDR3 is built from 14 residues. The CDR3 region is CATKKGRMNTEAFF. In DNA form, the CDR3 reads TGTGCCACCAAAAAGGGGCGCATGAACACTGAAGCTTTCTTT.

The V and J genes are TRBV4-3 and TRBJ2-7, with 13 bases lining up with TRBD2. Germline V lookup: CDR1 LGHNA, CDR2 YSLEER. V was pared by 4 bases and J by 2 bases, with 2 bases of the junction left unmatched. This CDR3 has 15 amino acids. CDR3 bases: TGCGCCAGCAGCCTGGGACTAGCGGGGACCTACGAGCAGTACTTC. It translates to CASSLGLAGTYEQYF.

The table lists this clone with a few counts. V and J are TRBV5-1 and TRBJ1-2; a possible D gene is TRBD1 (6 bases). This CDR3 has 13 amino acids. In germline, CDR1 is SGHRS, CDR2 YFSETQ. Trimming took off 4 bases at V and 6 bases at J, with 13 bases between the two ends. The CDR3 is CASSRDNLDGYTF. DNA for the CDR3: TGCGCCAGCAGCCGGGACAACCTTGATGGCTACACCTTC.

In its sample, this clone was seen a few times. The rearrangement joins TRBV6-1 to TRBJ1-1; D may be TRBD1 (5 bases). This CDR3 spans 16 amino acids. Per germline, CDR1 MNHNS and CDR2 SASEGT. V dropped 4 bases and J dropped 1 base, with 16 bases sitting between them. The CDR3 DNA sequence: TGTGCCAGCAGTGTGGGGCCTCAAGGCAGGAACACTGAAGCTTTCTTT. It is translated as CASSVGPQGRNTEAFF.

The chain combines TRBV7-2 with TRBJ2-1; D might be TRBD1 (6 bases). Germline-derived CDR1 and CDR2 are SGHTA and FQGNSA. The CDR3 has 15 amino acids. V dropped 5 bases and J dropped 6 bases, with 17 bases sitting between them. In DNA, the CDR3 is TGTGCCAGCAGCCGCCTCGATTTGGGGGCCAATGAGCAGTTCTTC. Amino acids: CASSRLDLGANEQFF.

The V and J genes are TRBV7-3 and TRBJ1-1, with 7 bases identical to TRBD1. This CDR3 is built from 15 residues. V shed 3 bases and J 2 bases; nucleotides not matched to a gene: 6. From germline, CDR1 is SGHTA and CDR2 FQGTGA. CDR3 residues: CASSFRDSTNTEAFF. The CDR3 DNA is TGTGCCAGCAGCTTCCGGGACAGTACTAACACTGAAGCTTTCTTT.

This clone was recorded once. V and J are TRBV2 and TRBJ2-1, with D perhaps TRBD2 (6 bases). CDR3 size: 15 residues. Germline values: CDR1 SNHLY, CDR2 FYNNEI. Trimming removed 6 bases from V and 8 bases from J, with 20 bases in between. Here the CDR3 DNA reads TGTGCCAGCAGGACCCCGGGGGTAGGTTTGCATGAGCAGTTCTTC. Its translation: CASRTPGVGLHEQFF.

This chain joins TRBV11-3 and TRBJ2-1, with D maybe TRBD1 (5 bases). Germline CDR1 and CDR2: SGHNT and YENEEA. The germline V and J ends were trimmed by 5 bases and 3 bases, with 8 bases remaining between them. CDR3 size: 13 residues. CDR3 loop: CASSTTVYNEQFF. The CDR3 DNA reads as TGTGCCAGCAGCACGACAGTCTACAATGAGCAGTTCTTC.

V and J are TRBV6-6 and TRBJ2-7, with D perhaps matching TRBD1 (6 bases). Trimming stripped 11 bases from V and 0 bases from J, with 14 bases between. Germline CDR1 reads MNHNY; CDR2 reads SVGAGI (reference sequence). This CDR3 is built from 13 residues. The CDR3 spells CAYSRGGSYEQYF. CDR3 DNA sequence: TGTGCCTACTCCCGAGGGGGCTCCTACGAGCAGTACTTC.

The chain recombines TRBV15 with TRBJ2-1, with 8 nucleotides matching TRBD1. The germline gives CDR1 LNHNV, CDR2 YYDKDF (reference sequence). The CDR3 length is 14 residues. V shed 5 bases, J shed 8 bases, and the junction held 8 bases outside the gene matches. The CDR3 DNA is TGTGCCACCAGCGGGGGGACAGGAACCGATGAGCAGTTCTTC. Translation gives CATSGGTGTDEQFF.

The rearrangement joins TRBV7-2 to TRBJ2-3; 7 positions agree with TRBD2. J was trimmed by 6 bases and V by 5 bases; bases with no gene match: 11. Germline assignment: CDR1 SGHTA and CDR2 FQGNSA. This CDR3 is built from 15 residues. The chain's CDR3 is CASSGVAGVGDTQYF. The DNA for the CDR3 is TGTGCCAGCAGCGGAGTTGCGGGGGTAGGGGATACGCAGTATTTT.

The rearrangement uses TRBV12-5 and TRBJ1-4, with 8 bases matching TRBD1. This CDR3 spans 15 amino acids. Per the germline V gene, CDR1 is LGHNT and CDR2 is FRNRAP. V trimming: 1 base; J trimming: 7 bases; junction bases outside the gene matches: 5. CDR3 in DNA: TGTGCTAGTGGTTTGGACTCAGGGGGCGTTGAAAAACTGTTTTTT. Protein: CASGLDSGGVEKLFF.

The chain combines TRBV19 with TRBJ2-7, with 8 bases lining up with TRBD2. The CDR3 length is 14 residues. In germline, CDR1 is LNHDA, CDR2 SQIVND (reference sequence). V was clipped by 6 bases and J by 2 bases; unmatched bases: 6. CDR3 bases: TGTGCCAGTAGGGACAGCGGGGGAACCTACGAGCAGTACTTC. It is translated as CASRDSGGTYEQYF. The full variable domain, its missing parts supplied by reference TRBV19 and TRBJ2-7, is DGGITQSPKYLFRKEGQNVTLSCEQNLNHDAMYWYRQDPGQGLRLIYYSQIVNDFQKGDIAEGYSVSREKKESFPLTVTSAQKNPTAFYLCASRDSGGTYEQYFGPGTRLTVT.

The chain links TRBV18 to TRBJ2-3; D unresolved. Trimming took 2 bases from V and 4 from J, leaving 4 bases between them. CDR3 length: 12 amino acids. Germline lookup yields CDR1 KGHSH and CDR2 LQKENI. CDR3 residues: CASSPESDTQYF. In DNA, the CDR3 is TGTGCCAGCTCACCAGAGTCAGATACGCAGTATTTT. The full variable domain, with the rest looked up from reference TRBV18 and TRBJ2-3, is NAGVMQNPRHLVRRRGQEARLRCSPMKGHSHVYWYRQLPEEGLKFMVYLQKENIIDESGMPKERFSAEFPKEGPSILRIQQVVRGDSAAYFCASSPESDTQYFGPGTRLTVL.

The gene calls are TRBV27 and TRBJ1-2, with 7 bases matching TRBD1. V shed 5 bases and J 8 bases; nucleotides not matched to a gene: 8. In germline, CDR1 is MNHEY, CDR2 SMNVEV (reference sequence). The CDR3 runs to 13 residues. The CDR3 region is CASSPSTGRGYTF. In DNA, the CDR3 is TGTGCCAGCAGTCCATCGACAGGGAGGGGCTACACCTTC.

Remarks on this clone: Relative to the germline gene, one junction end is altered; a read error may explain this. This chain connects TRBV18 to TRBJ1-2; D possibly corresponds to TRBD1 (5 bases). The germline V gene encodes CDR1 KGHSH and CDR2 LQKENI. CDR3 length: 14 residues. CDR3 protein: CVSSPAALGDGYTF. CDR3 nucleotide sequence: TGTGTCAGCTCACCGGCGGCCCTAGGGGATGGCTACACCTTC.

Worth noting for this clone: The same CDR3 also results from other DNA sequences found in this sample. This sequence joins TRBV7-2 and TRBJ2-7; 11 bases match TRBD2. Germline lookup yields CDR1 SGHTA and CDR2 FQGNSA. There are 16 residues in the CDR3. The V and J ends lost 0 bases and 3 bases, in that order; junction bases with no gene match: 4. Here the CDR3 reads CASSLAPTSGGYEQYF. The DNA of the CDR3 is TGTGCCAGCAGCTTAGCCCCTACTAGCGGGGGCTACGAGCAGTACTTC.

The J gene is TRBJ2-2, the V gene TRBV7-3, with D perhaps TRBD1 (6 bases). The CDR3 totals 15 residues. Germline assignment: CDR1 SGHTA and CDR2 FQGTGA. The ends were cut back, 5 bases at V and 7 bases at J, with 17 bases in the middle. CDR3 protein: CASSPLGQGYGELFF. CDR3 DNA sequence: TGTGCCAGCAGCCCACTCGGGCAGGGGTACGGGGAGCTGTTTTTT.

Here the CDR3 DNA reads TGCAGCGTGGATACAGGGGGCGGTGGAGCTTTCTTT. Translation gives CSVDTGGGGAFF. The chain joins TRBV29-1 to TRBJ1-1; 9 bases are a match to TRBD1. Trimming removed 6 bases from V and 10 bases from J; junction bases left unmatched: 9. The V gene's germline CDR1 is SQVTM and CDR2 ANQGSEA. The CDR3 runs 12 residues.

The CDR3 loop is CASSQYRGGATYNEQFF. CDR3 sequence (DNA): TGTGCCAGCAGCCAGTATCGCGGGGGGGCCACCTACAATGAGCAGTTCTTC. The genes are TRBV4-2 and TRBJ2-1, with TRBD2 identical over 9 bases. The CDR3 covers 17 residues. V lost 3 bases, J lost 2 bases, and 8 bases stayed unmatched. Germline assignment: CDR1 LGHNA and CDR2 YNFKEQ.

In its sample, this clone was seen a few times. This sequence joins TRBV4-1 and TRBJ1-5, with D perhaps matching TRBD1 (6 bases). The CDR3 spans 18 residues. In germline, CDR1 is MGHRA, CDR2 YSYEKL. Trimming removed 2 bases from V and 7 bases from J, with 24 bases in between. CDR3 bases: TGCGCCAGCAGCCAATACAGCGAATCTCCAGGGGTAAGGCAGCCCCAGCATTTT. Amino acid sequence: CASSQYSESPGVRQPQHF.

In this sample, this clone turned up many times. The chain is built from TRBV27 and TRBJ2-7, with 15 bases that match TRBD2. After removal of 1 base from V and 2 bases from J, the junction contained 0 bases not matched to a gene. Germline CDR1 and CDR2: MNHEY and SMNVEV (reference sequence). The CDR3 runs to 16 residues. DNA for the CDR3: TGTGCCAGCAGTTTATGGACTAGCGGGGGGGCCTACGAGCAGTACTTC. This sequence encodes CASSLWTSGGAYEQYF.

CDR3: CASSLFQLGTGPFYGYTF. The CDR3 DNA sequence: TGTGCCAGCAGTTTATTTCAACTCGGGACAGGACCCTTCTATGGCTACACCTTC. The chain combines TRBV28 with TRBJ1-2, with 8 bases fitting TRBD1. Losses at the gene ends were 1 base for V and 4 bases for J; bases not matched to a gene: 14. The V gene's germline CDR1 is MDHEN and CDR2 SYDVKM. The CDR3 has 18 amino acids.